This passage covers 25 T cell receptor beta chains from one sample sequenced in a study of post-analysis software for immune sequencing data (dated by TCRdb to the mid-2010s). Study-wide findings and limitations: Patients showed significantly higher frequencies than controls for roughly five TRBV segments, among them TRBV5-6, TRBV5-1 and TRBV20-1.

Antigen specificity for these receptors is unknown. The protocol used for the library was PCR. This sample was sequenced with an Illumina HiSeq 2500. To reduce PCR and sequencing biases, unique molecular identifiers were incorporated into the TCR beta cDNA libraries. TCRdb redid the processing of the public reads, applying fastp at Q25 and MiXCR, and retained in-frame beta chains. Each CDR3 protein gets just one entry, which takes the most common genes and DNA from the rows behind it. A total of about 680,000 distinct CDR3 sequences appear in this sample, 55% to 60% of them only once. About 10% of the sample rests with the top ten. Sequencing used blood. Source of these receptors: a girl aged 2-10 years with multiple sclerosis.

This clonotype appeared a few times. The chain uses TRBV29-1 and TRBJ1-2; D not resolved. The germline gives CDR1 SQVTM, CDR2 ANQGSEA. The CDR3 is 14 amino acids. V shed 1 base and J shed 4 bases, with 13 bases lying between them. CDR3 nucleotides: TGCAGCGTTGAAGGGGCAACCCTTGGCTATGGCTACACCTTC. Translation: CSVEGATLGYGYTF.

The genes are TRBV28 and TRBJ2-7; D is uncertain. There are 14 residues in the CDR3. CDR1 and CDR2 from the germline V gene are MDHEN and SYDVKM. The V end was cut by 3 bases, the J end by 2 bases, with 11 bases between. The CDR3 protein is CASSFFSDPYEQYF. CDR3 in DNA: TGTGCCAGCAGTTTCTTTTCGGACCCCTACGAGCAGTACTTC.

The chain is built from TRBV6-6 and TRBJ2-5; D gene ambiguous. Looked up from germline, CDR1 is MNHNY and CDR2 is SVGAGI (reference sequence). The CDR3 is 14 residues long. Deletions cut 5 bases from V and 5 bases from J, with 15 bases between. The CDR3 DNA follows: TGTGCCAGCAGTACCAGTGTAGTGAAGGAGACCCAGTACTTC. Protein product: CASSTSVVKETQYF.

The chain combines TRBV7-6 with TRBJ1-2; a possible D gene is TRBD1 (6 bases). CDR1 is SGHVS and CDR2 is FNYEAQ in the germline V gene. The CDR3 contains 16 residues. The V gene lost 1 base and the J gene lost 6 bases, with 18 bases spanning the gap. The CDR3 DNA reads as TGTGCCAGCAGCTTAGATATGGGACATTTTCCGGATGGCTACACCTTC. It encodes CASSLDMGHFPDGYTF.

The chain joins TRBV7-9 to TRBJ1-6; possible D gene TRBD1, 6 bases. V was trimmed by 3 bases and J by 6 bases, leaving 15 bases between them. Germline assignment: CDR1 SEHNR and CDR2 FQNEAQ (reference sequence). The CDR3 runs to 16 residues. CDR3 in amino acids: CASSFPPGHLNSPLHF. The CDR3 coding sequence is TGTGCCAGCAGCTTCCCACCGGGACACCTTAATTCACCCCTCCACTTT. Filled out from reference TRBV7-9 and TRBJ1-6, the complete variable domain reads DTGVSQNPRHKITKRGQNVTFRCDPISEHNRLYWYRQTLGQGPEFLTYFQNEAQLEKSRLLSDRFSAERPKGSFSTLEIQRTEQGDSAMYLCASSFPPGHLNSPLHFGNGTRLTVT.

The CDR3 loop reads CASSQDLGRGRSLAKNIQYF. As DNA, the CDR3 is TGTGCCAGCAGCCAAGATCTAGGTCGAGGCAGGAGTCTAGCCAAAAACATTCAGTACTTC. J is TRBJ2-4 and V is TRBV4-2; no firm D call. V was trimmed by 0 bases and J by 0 bases, leaving 21 bases between them. CDR3 length equals 20 residues. CDR1 and CDR2 (germline): LGHNA, YNFKEQ.

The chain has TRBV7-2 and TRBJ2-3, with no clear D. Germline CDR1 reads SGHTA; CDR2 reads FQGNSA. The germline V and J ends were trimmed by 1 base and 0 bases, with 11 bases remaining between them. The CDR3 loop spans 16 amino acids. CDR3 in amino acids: CASSLVGPPSTDTQYF. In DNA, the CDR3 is TGTGCCAGCAGCTTAGTCGGGCCACCTAGCACAGATACGCAGTATTTT.

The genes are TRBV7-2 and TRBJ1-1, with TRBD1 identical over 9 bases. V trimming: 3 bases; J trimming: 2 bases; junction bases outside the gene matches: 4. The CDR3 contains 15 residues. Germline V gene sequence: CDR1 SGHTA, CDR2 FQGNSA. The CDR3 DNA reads TGTGCCAGCAGCTTTACAGGGGGCCCAAACACTGAAGCTTTCTTT. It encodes CASSFTGGPNTEAFF.

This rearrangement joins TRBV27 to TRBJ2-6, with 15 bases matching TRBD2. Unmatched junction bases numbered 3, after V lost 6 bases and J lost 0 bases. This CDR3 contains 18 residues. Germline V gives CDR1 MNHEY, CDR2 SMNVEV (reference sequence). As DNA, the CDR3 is TGTGCCAGCAGCGGACTAGCGGGAGGGATCTCTGGGGCCAACGTCCTGACTTTC. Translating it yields CASSGLAGGISGANVLTF. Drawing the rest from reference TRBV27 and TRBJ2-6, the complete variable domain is EAQVTQNPRYLITVTGKKLTVTCSQNMNHEYMSWYRQDPGLGLRQIYYSMNVEVTDKGDVPEGYKVSRKEKRNFPLILESPSPNQTSLYFCASSGLAGGISGANVLTFGAGSRLTVL.

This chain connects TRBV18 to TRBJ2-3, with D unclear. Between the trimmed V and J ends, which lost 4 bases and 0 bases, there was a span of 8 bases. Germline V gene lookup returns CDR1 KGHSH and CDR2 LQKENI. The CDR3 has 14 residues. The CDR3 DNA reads TGTGCCAGCTCACTCGCGGACAGCACAGATACGCAGTATTTT. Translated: CASSLADSTDTQYF.

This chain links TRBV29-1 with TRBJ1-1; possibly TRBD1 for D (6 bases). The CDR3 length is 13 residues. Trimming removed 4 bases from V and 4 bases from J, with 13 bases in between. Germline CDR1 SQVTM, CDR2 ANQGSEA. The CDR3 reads CSVGSGAGTEAFF. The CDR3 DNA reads TGCAGCGTTGGATCGGGGGCGGGCACTGAAGCTTTCTTT.

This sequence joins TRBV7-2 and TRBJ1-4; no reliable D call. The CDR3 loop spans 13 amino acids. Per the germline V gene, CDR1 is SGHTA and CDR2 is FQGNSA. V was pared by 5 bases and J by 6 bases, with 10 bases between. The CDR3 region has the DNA TGTGCCAGCAGCCGACGCACGGATGAAAAACTGTTTTTT. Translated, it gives CASSRRTDEKLFF. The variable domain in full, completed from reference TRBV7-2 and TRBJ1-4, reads GAGVSQSPSNKVTEKGKDVELRCDPISGHTALYWYRQSLGQGLEFLIYFQGNSAPDKSGLPSDRFSAERTGGSVSTLTIQRTQQEDSAVYLCASSRRTDEKLFFGSGTQLSVL.

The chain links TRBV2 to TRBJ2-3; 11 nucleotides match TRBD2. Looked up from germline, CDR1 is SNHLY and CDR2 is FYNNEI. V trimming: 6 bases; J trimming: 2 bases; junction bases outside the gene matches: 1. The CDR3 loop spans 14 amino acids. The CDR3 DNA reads TGTGCCAGCAGGGGACTAGCGGACACAGATACGCAGTATTTT. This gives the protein CASRGLADTDTQYF.

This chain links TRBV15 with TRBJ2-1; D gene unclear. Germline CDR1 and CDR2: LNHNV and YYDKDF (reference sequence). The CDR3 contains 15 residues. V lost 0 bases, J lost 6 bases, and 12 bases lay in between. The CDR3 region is CATSREVLKFNEQFF. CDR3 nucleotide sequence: TGTGCCACCAGCAGAGAGGTTTTGAAGTTCAATGAGCAGTTCTTC.

CDR3 in amino acids: CASRKAATDTQYF. In DNA, the CDR3 is TGCGCCAGCCGGAAAGCGGCCACAGATACGCAGTATTTT. The rearrangement links TRBV5-1 to TRBJ2-3, with a weak D call TRBD2 (5 bases). CDR3 size: 13 residues. CDR1 and CDR2 from the germline V gene are SGHRS and YFSETQ. Trimming took 7 bases from V and 2 from J, leaving 11 bases between them.

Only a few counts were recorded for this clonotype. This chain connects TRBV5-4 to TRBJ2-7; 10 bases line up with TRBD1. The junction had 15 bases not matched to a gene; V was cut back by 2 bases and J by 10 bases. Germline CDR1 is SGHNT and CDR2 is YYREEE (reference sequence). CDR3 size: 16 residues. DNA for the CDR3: TGTGCCAGCAGCTTTGGCGGGACAGGGGTAACTAGTCCCCAGTACTTC. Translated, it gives CASSFGGTGVTSPQYF. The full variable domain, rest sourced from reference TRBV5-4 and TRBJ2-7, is ETGVTQSPTHLIKTRGQQVTLRCSSQSGHNTVSWYQQALGQGPQFIFQYYREEENGRGNFPPRFSGLQFPNYSSELNVNALELDDSALYLCASSFGGTGVTSPQYFGPGTRLTVT.

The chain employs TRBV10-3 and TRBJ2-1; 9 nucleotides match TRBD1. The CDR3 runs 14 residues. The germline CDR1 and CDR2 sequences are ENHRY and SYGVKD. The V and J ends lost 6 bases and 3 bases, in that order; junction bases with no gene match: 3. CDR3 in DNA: TGTGCCATCAGCGAGGACAGGGGCTACAATGAGCAGTTCTTC. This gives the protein CAISEDRGYNEQFF.

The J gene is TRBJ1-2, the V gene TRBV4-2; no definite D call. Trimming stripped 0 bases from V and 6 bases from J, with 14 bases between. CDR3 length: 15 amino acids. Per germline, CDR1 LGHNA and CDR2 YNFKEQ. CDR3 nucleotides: TGTGCCAGCAGCCAAGAGTCTAAAGCGGCCCATGGCTACACCTTC. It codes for CASSQESKAAHGYTF.

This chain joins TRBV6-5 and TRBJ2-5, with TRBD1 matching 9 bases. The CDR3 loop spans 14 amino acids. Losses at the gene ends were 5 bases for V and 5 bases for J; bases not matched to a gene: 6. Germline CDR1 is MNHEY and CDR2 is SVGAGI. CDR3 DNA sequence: TGTGCCAGCAGTATCACAGGGGGCGGGGAGACCCAGTACTTC. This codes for CASSITGGGETQYF.

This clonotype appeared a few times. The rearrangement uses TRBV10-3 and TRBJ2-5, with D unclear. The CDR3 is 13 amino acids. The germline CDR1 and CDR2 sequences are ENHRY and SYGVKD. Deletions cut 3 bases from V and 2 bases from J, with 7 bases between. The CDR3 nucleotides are TGTGCCATCAGTGAAAAGTTACAAGAGACCCAGTACTTC. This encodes CAISEKLQETQYF.

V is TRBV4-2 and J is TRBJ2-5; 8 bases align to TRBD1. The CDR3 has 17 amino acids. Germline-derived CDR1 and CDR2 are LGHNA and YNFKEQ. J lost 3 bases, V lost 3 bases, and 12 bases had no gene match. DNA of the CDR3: TGTGCCAGCAGCCAGCTCTGGGGAGACAGGGGAGAAGAGACCCAGTACTTC. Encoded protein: CASSQLWGDRGEETQYF.

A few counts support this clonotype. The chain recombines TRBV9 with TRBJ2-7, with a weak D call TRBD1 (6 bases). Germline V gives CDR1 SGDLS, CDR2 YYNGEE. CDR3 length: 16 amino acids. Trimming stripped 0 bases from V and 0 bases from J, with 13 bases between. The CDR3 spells CASSVEGTGPSYEQYF. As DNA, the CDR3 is TGTGCCAGCAGCGTAGAGGGAACAGGGCCCTCCTACGAGCAGTACTTC.

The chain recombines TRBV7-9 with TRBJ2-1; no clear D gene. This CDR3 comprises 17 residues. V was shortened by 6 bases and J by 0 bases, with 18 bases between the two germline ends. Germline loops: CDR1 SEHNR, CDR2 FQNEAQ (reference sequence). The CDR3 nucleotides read TGTGCCAGCAGATTATCAACCCCTTTCAGCTCCTACAATGAGCAGTTCTTC. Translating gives CASRLSTPFSSYNEQFF.

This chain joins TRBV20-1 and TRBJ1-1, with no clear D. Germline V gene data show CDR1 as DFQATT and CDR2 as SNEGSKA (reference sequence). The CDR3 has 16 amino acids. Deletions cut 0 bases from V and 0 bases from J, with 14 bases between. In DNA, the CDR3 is TGCAGTGCTAGAGACCCGGCCAGACAAATGAACACTGAAGCTTTCTTT. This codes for CSARDPARQMNTEAFF.

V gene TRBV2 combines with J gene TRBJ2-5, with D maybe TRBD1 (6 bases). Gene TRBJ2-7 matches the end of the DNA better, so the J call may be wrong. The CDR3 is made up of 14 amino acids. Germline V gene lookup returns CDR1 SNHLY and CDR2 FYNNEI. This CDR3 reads CARQGGLRASEQYF. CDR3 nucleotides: TGTGCCAGACAGGGCGGGTTGCGGGCTTCCGAGCAGTACTTC.